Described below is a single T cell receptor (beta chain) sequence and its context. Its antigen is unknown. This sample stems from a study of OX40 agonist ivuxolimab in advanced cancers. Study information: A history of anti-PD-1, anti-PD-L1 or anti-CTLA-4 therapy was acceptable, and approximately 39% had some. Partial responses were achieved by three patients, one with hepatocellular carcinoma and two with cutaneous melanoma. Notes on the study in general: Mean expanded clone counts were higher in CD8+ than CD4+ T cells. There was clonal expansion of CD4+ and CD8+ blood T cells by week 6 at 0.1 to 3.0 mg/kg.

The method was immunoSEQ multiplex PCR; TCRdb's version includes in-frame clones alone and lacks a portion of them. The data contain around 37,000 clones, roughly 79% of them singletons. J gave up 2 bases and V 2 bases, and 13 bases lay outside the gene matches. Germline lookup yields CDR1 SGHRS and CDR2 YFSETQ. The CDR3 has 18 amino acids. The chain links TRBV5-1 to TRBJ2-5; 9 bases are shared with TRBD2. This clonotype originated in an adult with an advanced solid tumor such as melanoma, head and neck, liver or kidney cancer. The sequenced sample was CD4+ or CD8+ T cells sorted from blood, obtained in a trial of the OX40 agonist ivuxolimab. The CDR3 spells CASSLSTGPSGAQETQYF. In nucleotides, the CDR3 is TGCGCCAGCAGCTTATCCACTGGCCCTAGCGGGGCTCAAGAGACCCAGTACTTC.